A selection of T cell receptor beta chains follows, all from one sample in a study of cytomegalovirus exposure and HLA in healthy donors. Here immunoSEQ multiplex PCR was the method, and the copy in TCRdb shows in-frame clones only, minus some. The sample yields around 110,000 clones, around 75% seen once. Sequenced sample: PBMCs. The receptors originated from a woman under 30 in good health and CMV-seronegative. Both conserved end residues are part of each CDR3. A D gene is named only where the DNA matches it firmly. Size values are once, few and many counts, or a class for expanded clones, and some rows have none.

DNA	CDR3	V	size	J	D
TGTGCTAGCAGTCTGCAGGATGGGTATTCTGGGGCCAACGTCCTGACTTTC	CASSLQDGYSGANVLTF	TRBV7-7	.	TRBJ2-6	.
TGTGCCAGCAGCTCCACCTTTCTGGCGGGGAACACTGAAGCTTTCTTT	CASSSTFLAGNTEAFF	TRBV7-9	.	TRBJ1-1	.
TGTGCCAGCAGCTCAGCCGGGACAGGGGTGAACACTGAAGCTTTCTTT	CASSSAGTGVNTEAFF	TRBV11-2	.	TRBJ1-1	TRBD1
TGTGCCAGTAGCCATCAATCTGAAGCTTTCTTT	CASSHQSEAFF	TRBV19	once	TRBJ1-1	.
TGCGCCAGCAGCCAAGAGCACGGGAAGGGCACTGAAGCTTTCTTT	CASSQEHGKGTEAFF	TRBV4-1	few	TRBJ1-1	.
TGCAGCGTTGTACCCGGGACTAGGACCCAAGAGACCCAGTACTTC	CSVVPGTRTQETQYF	TRBV29-1	.	TRBJ2-5	TRBD2
TGTGCCAGCTCCACACCGGGATTTTATGGCTACACCTTC	CASSTPGFYGYTF	TRBV7-9	.	TRBJ1-2	.
TGTGCCAGCAGACTGGGACTTTACAATGAGCAGTTCTTC	CASRLGLYNEQFF	TRBV27	.	TRBJ2-1	.
TGTGCCATCGGGTCAGGGGTGGGCCAGCCCCAGCATTTT	CAIGSGVGQPQHF	TRBV10-3	.	TRBJ1-5	.
TGCGCCAGCAGCTTGGCAGGCGAGGGCTACACCTTC	CASSLAGEGYTF	TRBV5-1	.	TRBJ1-2	.
TGTGCCAGCTGTTCCCGGGACAGAGGCTCCAATGAGCAGTTCTTC	CASCSRDRGSNEQFF	TRBV6-6	.	TRBJ2-1	TRBD1
TGTGCCAGCAGTTTAAGGGGTAGCAATCAGCCCCAGCATTTT	CASSLRGSNQPQHF	TRBV27	.	TRBJ1-5	.
TGTGCCAGCAGTCAGGGACAGGGGCTCTACGAGCAGTACTTC	CASSQGQGLYEQYF	TRBV6-5	.	TRBJ2-7	TRBD1
TGCGCCAGCAGCTCGACAGGGAACACAGATACGCAGTATTTT	CASSSTGNTDTQYF	TRBV5-1	few	TRBJ2-3	TRBD1
TGTGCCAGCAGTGGGCAGGGCGATTTCTCAGATACGCAGTATTTT	CASSGQGDFSDTQYF	TRBV2	.	TRBJ2-3	.
TGTGCCAGCAGGAGGGACACACAGGAGTACAATCAGCCCCAGCATTTT	CASRRDTQEYNQPQHF	TRBV11-2	.	TRBJ1-5	.
TGTGCCAGCAGCACCACCGGGACAGGGTCTTATGGCTACACCTTC	CASSTTGTGSYGYTF	TRBV7-9	few	TRBJ1-2	TRBD1
TGCAACGTCTTGGTACCGGGACATATGAACACTGAAGCTTTCTTT	CNVLVPGHMNTEAFF	TRBV29-1	.	TRBJ1-1	.
TGTGCCAGCAGTCCAGGGCACTTCCCGGGGGTTATCCAAGAGACCCAGTACTTC	CASSPGHFPGVIQETQYF	TRBV28	.	TRBJ2-5	.
TGTGCCAGCAGCCCAGACAGGGGAGCTAACTATGGCTACACCTTC	CASSPDRGANYGYTF	TRBV7-8	once	TRBJ1-2	TRBD1